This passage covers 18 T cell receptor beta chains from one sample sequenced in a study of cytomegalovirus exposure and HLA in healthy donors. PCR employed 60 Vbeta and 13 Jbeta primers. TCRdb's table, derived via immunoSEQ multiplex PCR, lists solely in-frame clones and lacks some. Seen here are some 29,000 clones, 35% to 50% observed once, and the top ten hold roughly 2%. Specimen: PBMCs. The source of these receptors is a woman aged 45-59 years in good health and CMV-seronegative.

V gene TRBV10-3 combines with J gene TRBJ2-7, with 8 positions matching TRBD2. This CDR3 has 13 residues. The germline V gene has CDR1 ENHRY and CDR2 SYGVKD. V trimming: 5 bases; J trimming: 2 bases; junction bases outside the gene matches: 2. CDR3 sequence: CAISSGGTYEQYF. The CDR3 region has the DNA TGTGCCATCAGTAGCGGGGGAACCTACGAGCAGTACTTC.

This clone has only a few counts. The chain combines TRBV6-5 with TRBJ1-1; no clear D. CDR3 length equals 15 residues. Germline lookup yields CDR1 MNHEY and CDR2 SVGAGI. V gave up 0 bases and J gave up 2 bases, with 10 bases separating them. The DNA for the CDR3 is TGTGCCAGCAGTTACTCGGGAGCCTTTAACACTGAAGCTTTCTTT. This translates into CASSYSGAFNTEAFF.

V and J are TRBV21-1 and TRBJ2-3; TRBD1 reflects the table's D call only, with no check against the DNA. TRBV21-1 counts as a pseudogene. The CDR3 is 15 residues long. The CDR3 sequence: CASSRTGEGTDTQYF. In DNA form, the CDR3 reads TGTGCCAGCAGCAGGACAGGGGAAGGCACAGATACGCAGTATTTT.

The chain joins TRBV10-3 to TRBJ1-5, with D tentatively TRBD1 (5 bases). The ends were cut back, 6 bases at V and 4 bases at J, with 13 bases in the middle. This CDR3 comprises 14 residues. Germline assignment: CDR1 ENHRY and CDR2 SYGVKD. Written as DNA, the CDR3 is TGTGCCATCAGCCCTGACAGAGCTAATCAGCCCCAGCATTTT. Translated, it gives CAISPDRANQPQHF.

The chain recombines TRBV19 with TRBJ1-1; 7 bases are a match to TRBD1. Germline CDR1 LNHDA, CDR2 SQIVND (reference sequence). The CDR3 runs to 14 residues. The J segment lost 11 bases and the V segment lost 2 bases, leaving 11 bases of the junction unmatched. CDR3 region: CASSIRRGPALAFF. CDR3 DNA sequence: TGTGCCAGTAGTATAAGGAGGGGGCCGGCCCTTGCTTTCTTT.

The CDR3 reads CASSLEAQGRFNEQFF. The DNA for the CDR3 is TGTGCCAGCAGCTTGGAGGCACAGGGTAGGTTTAATGAGCAGTTCTTC. The rearrangement uses TRBV7-6 and TRBJ2-1; TRBD1 might be the D (6 bases). With 3 bases removed from V and 7 bases from J, the gap between germline ends came to 19 bases. CDR1 and CDR2 from the germline V gene are SGHVS and FNYEAQ. The CDR3 spans 16 residues. Supplemented by reference TRBV7-6 and TRBJ2-1, the full variable domain reads GAGVSQSPRYKVTKRGQDVALRCDPISGHVSLYWYRQALGQGPEFLTYFNYEAQQDKSGLPNDRFSAERPEGSISTLTIQRTEQRDSAMYRCASSLEAQGRFNEQFFGPGTRLTVL.

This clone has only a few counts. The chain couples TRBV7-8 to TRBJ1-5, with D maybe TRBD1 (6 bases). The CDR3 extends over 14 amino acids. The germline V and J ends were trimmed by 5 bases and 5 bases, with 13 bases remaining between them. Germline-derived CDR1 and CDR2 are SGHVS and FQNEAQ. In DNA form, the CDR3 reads TGTGCCAGCAGCGCCTTGGCAGGGGATCAGCCCCAGCATTTT. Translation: CASSALAGDQPQHF.

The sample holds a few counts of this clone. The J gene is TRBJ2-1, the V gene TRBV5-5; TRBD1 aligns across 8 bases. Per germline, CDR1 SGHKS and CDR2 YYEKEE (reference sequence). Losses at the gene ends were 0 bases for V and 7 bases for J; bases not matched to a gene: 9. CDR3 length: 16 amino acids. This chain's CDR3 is CASSLEAGGAVNEQFF. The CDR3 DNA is TGTGCCAGCAGCTTGGAAGCAGGGGGCGCGGTGAATGAGCAGTTCTTC.

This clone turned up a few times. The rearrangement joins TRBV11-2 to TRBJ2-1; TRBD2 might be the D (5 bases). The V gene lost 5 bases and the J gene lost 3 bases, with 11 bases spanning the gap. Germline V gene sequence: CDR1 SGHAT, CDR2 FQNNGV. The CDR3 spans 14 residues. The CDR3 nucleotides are TGTGCCAGCAGCCGAGGGATGGACTACAATGAGCAGTTCTTC. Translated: CASSRGMDYNEQFF.

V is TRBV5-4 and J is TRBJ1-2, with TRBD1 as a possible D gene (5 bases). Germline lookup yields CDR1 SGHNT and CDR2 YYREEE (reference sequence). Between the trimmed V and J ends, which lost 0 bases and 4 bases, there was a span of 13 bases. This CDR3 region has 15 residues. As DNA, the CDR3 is TGTGCCAGCAGCTTGGCAGGGAGGGGCCTCTATGGCTACACCTTC. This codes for CASSLAGRGLYGYTF.

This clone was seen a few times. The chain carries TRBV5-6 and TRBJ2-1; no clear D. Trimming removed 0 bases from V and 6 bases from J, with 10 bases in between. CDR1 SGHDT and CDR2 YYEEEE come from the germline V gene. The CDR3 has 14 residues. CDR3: CASSLELLINEQFF. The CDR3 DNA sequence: TGTGCCAGCAGCTTGGAACTCCTAATCAATGAGCAGTTCTTC.

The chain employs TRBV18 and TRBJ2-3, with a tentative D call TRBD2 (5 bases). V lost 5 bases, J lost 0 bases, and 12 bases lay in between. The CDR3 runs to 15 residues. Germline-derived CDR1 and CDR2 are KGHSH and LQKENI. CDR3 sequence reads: CASSAGLGSTDTQYF. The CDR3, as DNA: TGTGCCAGCTCAGCCGGACTGGGGAGCACAGATACGCAGTATTTT.

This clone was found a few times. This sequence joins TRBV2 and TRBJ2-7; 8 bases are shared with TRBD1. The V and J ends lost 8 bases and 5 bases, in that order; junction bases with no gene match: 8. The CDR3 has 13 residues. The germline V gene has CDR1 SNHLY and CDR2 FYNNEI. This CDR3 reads CASLDRAADEQYF. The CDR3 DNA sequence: TGTGCCAGCCTGGACAGGGCGGCAGACGAGCAGTACTTC.

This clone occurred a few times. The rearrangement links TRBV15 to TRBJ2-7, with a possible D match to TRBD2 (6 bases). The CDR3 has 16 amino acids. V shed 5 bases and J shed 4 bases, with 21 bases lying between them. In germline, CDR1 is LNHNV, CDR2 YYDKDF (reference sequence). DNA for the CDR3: TGTGCCACCAGCGCAGGGACCGAGTGGGGGGAATACGAGCAGTACTTC. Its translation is CATSAGTEWGEYEQYF. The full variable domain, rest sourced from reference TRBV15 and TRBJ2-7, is DAMVIQNPRYQVTQFGKPVTLSCSQTLNHNVMYWYQQKSSQAPKLLFHYYDKDFNNEADTPDNFQSRRPNTSFCFLDIRSPGLGDTAMYLCATSAGTEWGEYEQYFGPGTRLTVT.

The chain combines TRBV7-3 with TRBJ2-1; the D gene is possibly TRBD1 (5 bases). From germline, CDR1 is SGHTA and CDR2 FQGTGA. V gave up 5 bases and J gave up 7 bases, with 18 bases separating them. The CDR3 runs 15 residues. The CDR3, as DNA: TGTGCCAGCAGCCCCATCCCGCAGGGCCGGAATGAGCAGTTCTTC. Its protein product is CASSPIPQGRNEQFF.

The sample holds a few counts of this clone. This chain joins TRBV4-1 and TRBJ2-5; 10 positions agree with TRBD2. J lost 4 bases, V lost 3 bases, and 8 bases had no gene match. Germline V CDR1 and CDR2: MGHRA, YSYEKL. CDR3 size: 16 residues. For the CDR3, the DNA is TGCGCCAGCAGCCACGATGCTAGCGGGGGTGGAGAGACCCAGTACTTC. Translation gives CASSHDASGGGETQYF.

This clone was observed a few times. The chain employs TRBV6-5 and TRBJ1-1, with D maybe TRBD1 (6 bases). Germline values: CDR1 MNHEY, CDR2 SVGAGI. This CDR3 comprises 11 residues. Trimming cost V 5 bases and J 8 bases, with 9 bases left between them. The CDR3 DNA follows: TGTGCCAGCAGTGACACAGGGGAAGCTTTCTTT. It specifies CASSDTGEAFF.

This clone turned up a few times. The CDR3 is CASSYGQRTYNEQFF. The CDR3 DNA sequence: TGTGCCAGCAGCTACGGACAGCGAACCTACAATGAGCAGTTCTTC. The chain carries TRBV5-5 and TRBJ2-1; perhaps TRBD1 as D (6 bases). The CDR3 totals 15 residues. CDR1 SGHKS and CDR2 YYEKEE come from the germline V gene (reference sequence). V lost 3 bases and J 2 bases, leaving 12 bases between the germline ends.